What follows are 23 T cell receptor beta chains derived from one specimen sequenced in a study of T cell responses to AZD1222 COVID-19 vaccine. The data were produced by immunoSEQ multiplex PCR, yet TCRdb's version contains in-frame clones alone and is incomplete. The data show roughly 130,000 clones, roughly 89% seen once. Sequenced material: peripheral blood, taken on day 0 of AZD1222 vaccination. The receptors were sampled from an adult in good health.

The sample holds one count of this clone. This chain links TRBV7-3 with TRBJ1-6; D remains ambiguous. This CDR3 is built from 14 residues. The germline V gene has CDR1 SGHTA and CDR2 FQGTGA. V shed 3 bases and J shed 7 bases, with 10 bases lying between them. CDR3 DNA: TGTGCCAGCAGCTTCGATGGTGGGAATTCACCCCTCCACTTT. Amino acids: CASSFDGGNSPLHF.

V usage is TRBV6-5 and J usage is TRBJ1-2; the D gene is possibly TRBD1 (5 bases). Germline V gene data show CDR1 as MNHEY and CDR2 as SVGAGI. This CDR3 comprises 14 residues. Trimming removed 7 bases at V and 8 bases at J, with 20 bases between. The CDR3 protein is CASNAGQQEHGYTF. CDR3 bases: TGTGCCAGCAATGCAGGGCAGCAGGAACACGGCTACACCTTC.

The chain uses TRBV11-3 and TRBJ2-7; 8 bases fit TRBD2. V lost 1 base to trimming and J lost 4 bases; unmatched junction nucleotides: 15. CDR3 length equals 18 residues. Germline V gene sequence: CDR1 SGHNT, CDR2 YENEEA. The CDR3 bases are TGTGCCAGCAGCTTAGTCCTCGTCAGGGGCGGGGGGCTATACGAGCAGTACTTC. Translation gives CASSLVLVRGGGLYEQYF.

In its sample, this clone ranks as medium-sized. The chain is built from TRBV7-2 and TRBJ2-5; D not certain. Germline loops: CDR1 SGHTA, CDR2 FQGNSA. The CDR3 is 15 residues long. V was trimmed by 2 bases and J by 1 base, leaving 11 bases between them. The chain's CDR3 is CASSLSVQSQETQYF. The CDR3 nucleotides read TGTGCCAGCAGCTTAAGCGTCCAGAGCCAAGAGACCCAGTACTTC. The full variable domain, with the rest looked up from reference TRBV7-2 and TRBJ2-5, is GAGVSQSPSNKVTEKGKDVELRCDPISGHTALYWYRQSLGQGLEFLIYFQGNSAPDKSGLPSDRFSAERTGGSVSTLTIQRTQQEDSAVYLCASSLSVQSQETQYFGPGTRLLVL.

This clone has a single count. The V gene is TRBV6-4, the J gene TRBJ1-2; D may be TRBD1 (6 bases). Germline loops: CDR1 MRHNA, CDR2 SNTAGT. The CDR3 is 14 residues long. Trimming left V 3 bases short and J 2 bases short, with 10 bases between. CDR3 sequence: CASSEYQGNYGYTF. In DNA, the CDR3 is TGTGCCAGCAGTGAATACCAGGGGAACTATGGCTACACCTTC.

CDR3 in amino acids: CASSFGPATTNEKLFF. As DNA, the CDR3 is TGTGCCAGCAGTTTCGGGCCAGCCACAACTAATGAAAAACTGTTTTTT. The chain joins TRBV28 to TRBJ1-4; D is ambiguous. In germline, CDR1 is MDHEN, CDR2 SYDVKM. This CDR3 spans 16 amino acids. Trimming took 3 bases from V and 0 from J, leaving 11 bases between them.

The rearrangement uses TRBV11-1 and TRBJ2-1; the D gene is possibly TRBD1 (6 bases). V dropped 5 bases and J dropped 5 bases, with 19 bases sitting between them. The CDR3 covers 16 residues. Germline V gene sequence: CDR1 SGHAT, CDR2 FQDESV (reference sequence). CDR3 region: CASSPGVGGGDNEQFF. DNA for the CDR3: TGTGCCAGCAGCCCCGGGGTAGGGGGTGGCGACAATGAGCAGTTCTTC.

V is TRBV4-1 and J is TRBJ1-3; D is uncertain. CDR3 length: 18 residues. Trimming stripped 2 bases from V and 1 base from J, with 18 bases between. Germline assignment: CDR1 MGHRA and CDR2 YSYEKL. The CDR3 nucleotides read TGCGCCAGCAGCCAAAAAACGGACCGCGCAGTTTCTGGAAACACCATATATTTT. This sequence encodes CASSQKTDRAVSGNTIYF.

The rearrangement uses TRBV24-1 and TRBJ2-2; TRBD1 matches 9 bases. The J segment lost 3 bases and the V segment lost 0 bases, leaving 4 bases of the junction unmatched. The CDR3 sequence is 17 residues long. Germline lookup yields CDR1 KGHDR and CDR2 SFDVKD. CDR3 loop: CATSDLPTGGDTGELFF. In DNA form, the CDR3 reads TGTGCCACCAGTGATTTGCCGACAGGGGGTGACACCGGGGAGCTGTTTTTT.

The rearrangement joins TRBV15 to TRBJ2-7; TRBD1 is a possible D gene (6 bases). CDR3 length: 15 residues. Looked up from germline, CDR1 is LNHNV and CDR2 is YYDKDF (reference sequence). V lost 2 bases and J 3 bases, leaving 14 bases between the germline ends. DNA of the CDR3: TGTGCCACCAGCAGATCCCCGACAGGAAGCTACGAGCAGTACTTC. Residues: CATSRSPTGSYEQYF.

The chain carries TRBV5-1 and TRBJ2-3; D is uncertain. Trimming took 5 bases from V and 1 from J, leaving 8 bases between them. CDR3 length equals 13 residues. Germline CDR1 SGHRS, CDR2 YFSETQ. Written as DNA, the CDR3 is TGCGCCAGCAGGGCTCCTGGCACAGATACGCAGTATTTT. The encoded protein is CASRAPGTDTQYF.

The chain is built from TRBV6-2 or TRBV6-3 and TRBJ2-7; TRBD1 matches at 8 bases. This CDR3 has 16 residues. Trimming took 5 bases from V and 2 from J; bases not matched to a gene: 11. Germline V lookup: CDR1 MNHEY, CDR2 SVGEGT. CDR3 in DNA: TGTGCCAGCAGTCCCCTCGGACAGGGAACTACCTACGAGCAGTACTTC. It specifies CASSPLGQGTTYEQYF.

The rearrangement uses TRBV28 and TRBJ2-5, with 7 bases fitting TRBD1. CDR3 length: 14 amino acids. Germline V gene sequence: CDR1 MDHEN, CDR2 SYDVKM. J gave up 1 base and V 6 bases, and 5 bases lay outside the gene matches. The CDR3 DNA is TGTGCCAGCAGACCAGGGACAGCCCAAGAGACCCAGTACTTC. This encodes CASRPGTAQETQYF.

V is TRBV4-1 and J is TRBJ2-7; D not resolved. The CDR3 sequence is 15 residues long. Germline values: CDR1 MGHRA, CDR2 YSYEKL. V lost 3 bases to trimming and J lost 2 bases, with 14 bases between them. CDR3 sequence: CASSQGGGTAYEQYF. CDR3 in DNA: TGCGCCAGCAGCCAGGGCGGCGGCACTGCCTACGAGCAGTACTTC.

The chain has TRBV18 and TRBJ2-3, with a weak D call TRBD2 (5 bases). The V end was cut by 6 bases, the J end by 4 bases, with 14 bases between. The germline V gene has CDR1 KGHSH and CDR2 LQKENI. This CDR3 has 14 amino acids. As DNA, the CDR3 is TGTGCCAGCTCCCCGAGAGGGAGCGCAGATACGCAGTATTTT. This sequence encodes CASSPRGSADTQYF.

This clone has a handful of counts. The gene calls are TRBV7-2 and TRBJ2-3; 10 bases are shared with TRBD1. Germline CDR1 and CDR2: SGHTA and FQGNSA. The CDR3 sequence is 18 residues long. Trimming took 1 base from V and 3 from J; bases not matched to a gene: 10. This CDR3 is CASSLGPGTGVRTDTQYF. The CDR3 nucleotides are TGTGCCAGCAGCTTAGGACCCGGGACAGGGGTCCGTACAGATACGCAGTATTTT.

The rearrangement joins TRBV5-1 to TRBJ2-3, with 7 nucleotides matching TRBD2. Unmatched junction bases numbered 7, after V lost 3 bases and J lost 0 bases. Germline CDR1 reads SGHRS; CDR2 reads YFSETQ. The CDR3 length is 16 residues. Here the CDR3 DNA reads TGCGCCAGCAGCTCCAAGGGACTAACTAGCACAGATACGCAGTATTTT. Encoded protein: CASSSKGLTSTDTQYF.

The gene calls are TRBV13 and TRBJ2-7, with D perhaps TRBD2 (5 bases). The V gene lost 0 bases and the J gene lost 3 bases, with 6 bases spanning the gap. The CDR3 is 13 amino acids. Germline assignment: CDR1 PRHDT and CDR2 FYEKMQ (reference sequence). CDR3 DNA: TGTGCCAGCAGCTTAGGAGGGAGCTACGAGCAGTACTTC. Its protein product is CASSLGGSYEQYF.

About this clone: Other DNA variants within this sample encode the same CDR3. The genes are TRBV27 and TRBJ1-5; D uncertain. Per germline, CDR1 MNHEY and CDR2 SMNVEV (reference sequence). With 3 bases removed from V and 4 bases from J, the gap between germline ends came to 7 bases. This CDR3 region has 13 residues. The CDR3 nucleotides read TGTGCCAGCAGTTTCGGTGGGAATCAGCCCCAGCATTTT. This gives the protein CASSFGGNQPQHF.

The chain links TRBV19 to TRBJ2-7, with 11 bases identical to TRBD1. CDR1 LNHDA and CDR2 SQIVND come from the germline V gene (reference sequence). Trimming removed 5 bases from V and 5 bases from J; junction bases left unmatched: 11. The CDR3 covers 16 residues. In DNA, the CDR3 is TGTGCCAGTAGTCATACTACCGGGACAGGGGGAAACGAGCAGTACTTC. Amino acids: CASSHTTGTGGNEQYF.

The chain joins TRBV27 to TRBJ2-5; D is unclear. The germline gives CDR1 MNHEY, CDR2 SMNVEV (reference sequence). V dropped 4 bases and J dropped 1 base, with 7 bases sitting between them. The CDR3 length is 13 residues. In DNA, the CDR3 is TGTGCCAGCAGTTCCCCCTTCCAAGAGACCCAGTACTTC. It is translated as CASSSPFQETQYF.

V is TRBV6-2 or TRBV6-3 and J is TRBJ1-2; D is unclear. Trimming pared 0 bases from V and 5 bases from J, leaving 19 bases between. The CDR3 is 17 residues long. Per the germline V gene, CDR1 is MNHEY and CDR2 is SVGEGT. The CDR3 DNA sequence: TGTGCCAGCAGTTACTCGGGCCAAACCCCCCAGGAATATGGCTACACCTTC. This translates into CASSYSGQTPQEYGYTF.

The chain uses TRBV9 and TRBJ2-3; D possibly matches TRBD1 or TRBD2 (6 bases each). The V end was cut by 2 bases, the J end by 5 bases, with 12 bases between. Germline CDR1 reads SGDLS; CDR2 reads YYNGEE. The CDR3 spans 14 residues. The CDR3: CASSVLQGGDTQYF. CDR3 bases: TGTGCCAGCAGCGTGTTACAGGGAGGAGATACGCAGTATTTT.